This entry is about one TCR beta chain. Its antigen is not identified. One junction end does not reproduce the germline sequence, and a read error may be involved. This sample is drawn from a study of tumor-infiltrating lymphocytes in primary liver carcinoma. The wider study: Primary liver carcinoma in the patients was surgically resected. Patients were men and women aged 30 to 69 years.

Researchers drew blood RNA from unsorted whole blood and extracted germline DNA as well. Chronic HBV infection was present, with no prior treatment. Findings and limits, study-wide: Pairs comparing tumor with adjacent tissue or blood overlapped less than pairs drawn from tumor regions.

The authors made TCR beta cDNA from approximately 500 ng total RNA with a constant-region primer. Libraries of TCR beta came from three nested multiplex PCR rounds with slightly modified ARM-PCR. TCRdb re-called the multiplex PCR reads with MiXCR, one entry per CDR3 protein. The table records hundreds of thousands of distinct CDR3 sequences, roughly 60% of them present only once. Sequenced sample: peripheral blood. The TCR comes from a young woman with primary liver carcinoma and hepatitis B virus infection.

CDR3 amino acids: CVSSLRSSARNFPYKQYF. The CDR3 DNA follows: TGTGTCAGCAGCTTACGATCTAGCGCGAGGAACTTTCCCTACAAGCAGTACTTC. The chain employs TRBV11-1 and TRBJ2-7; maybe TRBD2 (6 bases). The CDR3 length is 18 residues. CDR1 and CDR2 (germline): SGHAT, FQDESV (reference sequence).